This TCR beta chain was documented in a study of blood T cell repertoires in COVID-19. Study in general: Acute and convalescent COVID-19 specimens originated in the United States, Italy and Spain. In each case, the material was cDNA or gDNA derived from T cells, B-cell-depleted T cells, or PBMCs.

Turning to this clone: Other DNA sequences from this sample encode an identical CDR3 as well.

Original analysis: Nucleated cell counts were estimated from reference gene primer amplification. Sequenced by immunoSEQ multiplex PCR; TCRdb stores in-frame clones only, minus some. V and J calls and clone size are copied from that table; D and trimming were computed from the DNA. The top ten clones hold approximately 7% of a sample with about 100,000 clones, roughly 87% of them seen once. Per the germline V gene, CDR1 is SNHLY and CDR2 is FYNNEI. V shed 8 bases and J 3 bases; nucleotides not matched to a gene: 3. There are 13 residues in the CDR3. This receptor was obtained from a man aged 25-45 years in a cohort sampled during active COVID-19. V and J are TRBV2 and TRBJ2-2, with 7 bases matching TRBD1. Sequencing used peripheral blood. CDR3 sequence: CASRGQDTGELFF. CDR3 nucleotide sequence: TGTGCCAGCCGAGGACAGGACACCGGGGAGCTGTTTTTT.